The 14 T cell receptor beta chains in this list originate from one sample, sequenced in a study of blood T cell repertoires in COVID-19. Profiled with immunoSEQ multiplex PCR; TCRdb holds only in-frame clones, not every one. In the table there are 150,000 to 170,000 clones, 76% of which are singletons. The sequencing input was peripheral blood. Receptor source: a woman aged 80 or older with acute or convalescent COVID-19.

The chain links TRBV10-3 to TRBJ2-7, with 10 bases matching TRBD1. Unmatched junction bases numbered 3, after V lost 7 bases and J lost 0 bases. Germline CDR1 is ENHRY and CDR2 is SYGVKD. This CDR3 is 14 amino acids long. CDR3 coding DNA: TGTGCCATCAAGGGACAGGGGAACTCCTACGAGCAGTACTTC. It encodes CAIKGQGNSYEQYF.

The J gene is TRBJ1-5, the V gene TRBV7-6; D gene ambiguous. Germline CDR1 reads SGHVS; CDR2 reads FNYEAQ. The length of the CDR3 is 15 residues. Deletions cut 1 base from V and 2 bases from J, with 9 bases between. The CDR3 DNA is TGTGCCAGCAGCTTAGGCGTTTTTGGCAATCAGCCCCAGCATTTT. It is translated as CASSLGVFGNQPQHF. Using reference TRBV7-6 and TRBJ1-5 for the parts outside the CDR3, the full variable domain is GAGVSQSPRYKVTKRGQDVALRCDPISGHVSLYWYRQALGQGPEFLTYFNYEAQQDKSGLPNDRFSAERPEGSISTLTIQRTEQRDSAMYRCASSLGVFGNQPQHFGDGTRLSIL.

This clone was observed a few times. V gene TRBV2 combines with J gene TRBJ1-2; weak D call: TRBD1 (6 bases). CDR3 length: 14 residues. V lost 3 bases to trimming and J lost 2 bases, with 10 bases between them. The germline V gene has CDR1 SNHLY and CDR2 FYNNEI. DNA of the CDR3: TGTGCCAGCAGTGACAGGGGCTTAAACTATGGCTACACCTTC. Its protein is CASSDRGLNYGYTF.

V gene TRBV5-1 combines with J gene TRBJ2-4; 9 nucleotides agree with TRBD1. This CDR3 spans 18 amino acids. V lost 4 bases and J lost 1; bases outside the gene matches: 12. Germline-derived CDR1 and CDR2 are SGHRS and YFSETQ. CDR3 protein: CASSGGTGNRWAKNIQYF. CDR3 nucleotide sequence: TGCGCCAGCAGCGGAGGGACAGGGAATCGGTGGGCCAAAAACATTCAGTACTTC. Complete variable domain (other parts from reference TRBV5-1 and TRBJ2-4): KAGVTQTPRYLIKTRGQQVTLSCSPISGHRSVSWYQQTPGQGLQFLFEYFSETQRNKGNFPGRFSGRQFSNSRSEMNVSTLELGDSALYLCASSGGTGNRWAKNIQYFGAGTRLSVL.

J is TRBJ1-4 and V is TRBV7-7, with D perhaps TRBD1 (6 bases). The CDR3 is made up of 13 amino acids. Germline V gene data show CDR1 as SSHAT and CDR2 as FNYEAQ (reference sequence). V was cut by 5 bases and J by 5 bases, with 9 bases left in between. The CDR3 bases are TGTGCCAGCAGCCGGGACAAAAATGAAAAACTGTTTTTT. Amino acids: CASSRDKNEKLFF.

The CDR3 loop reads CASSLAVGGSGLAFF. CDR3 coding DNA: TGCGCCAGCAGCTTGGCCGTGGGAGGGAGTGGGTTGGCTTTCTTT. The V gene is TRBV5-1, the J gene TRBJ1-1; unclear D gene. The V end was cut by 0 bases, the J end by 11 bases, with 20 bases between. Germline V CDR1 and CDR2: SGHRS, YFSETQ. This CDR3 region has 15 residues. The whole variable domain, remainder taken from reference TRBV5-1 and TRBJ1-1, is KAGVTQTPRYLIKTRGQQVTLSCSPISGHRSVSWYQQTPGQGLQFLFEYFSETQRNKGNFPGRFSGRQFSNSRSEMNVSTLELGDSALYLCASSLAVGGSGLAFFGQGTRLTVV.

This clone was seen a handful of times. The chain recombines TRBV14 with TRBJ2-7; D is possibly TRBD1 (6 bases). From germline, CDR1 is SGHDN and CDR2 FVKESK. Trimming took off 3 bases at V and 4 bases at J, with 10 bases between the two ends. This CDR3 has 13 residues. CDR3 region: CASSQDRGYEQYF. DNA of the CDR3: TGTGCCAGCAGCCAGGACAGAGGGTACGAGCAGTACTTC.

The chain couples TRBV12-3 or TRBV12-4 to TRBJ1-1; D is unclear. The CDR3 consists of 13 residues. The V end lost 3 bases, the J end lost 2 bases, and 7 bases lay between the germline ends. CDR3 sequence (DNA): TGTGCCAGCAGTTTGGAGTCTAACACTGAAGCTTTCTTT. Translating gives CASSLESNTEAFF.

This clone turned up a few times. The rearrangement uses TRBV18 and TRBJ1-1; 8 bases fit TRBD1. CDR1 and CDR2 (germline): KGHSH, LQKENI. V lost 3 bases, J lost 0 bases, and 12 bases stayed unmatched. The CDR3 covers 18 residues. The CDR3, as DNA: TGTGCCAGCTCACCGCGGGTGGGACAGGAATACTTGAACACTGAAGCTTTCTTT. This encodes CASSPRVGQEYLNTEAFF.

This chain connects TRBV10-1 to TRBJ1-2, with a tentative D call TRBD1 (5 bases). Trimming took off 0 bases at V and 8 bases at J, with 10 bases between the two ends. Germline assignment: CDR1 WNHNN and CDR2 SYGVQD (reference sequence). This CDR3 contains 13 residues. Here the CDR3 reads CASSESGGVGYTF. CDR3 sequence (DNA): TGCGCCAGCAGTGAGTCGGGAGGGGTCGGCTACACCTTC.

The DNA for the CDR3 is TGTGCCAGCACCTCGACGGTCCCTAGCTATGGCTACACCTTC. Its protein is CASTSTVPSYGYTF. V usage is TRBV5-5 and J usage is TRBJ1-2; D unclear. Trimming cost V 6 bases and J 4 bases, with 16 bases left between them. CDR3 length: 14 amino acids. In germline, CDR1 is SGHKS, CDR2 YYEKEE (reference sequence).

The chain is built from TRBV19 and TRBJ2-1, with TRBD2 matching 7 bases. CDR1 LNHDA and CDR2 SQIVND come from the germline V gene (reference sequence). This CDR3 spans 15 amino acids. Trimming took 4 bases from V and 6 from J; bases not matched to a gene: 9. The CDR3 region has the DNA TGTGCCAGTAGTACCAAGCGGGGCGGAGTCAATGAGCAGTTCTTC. Amino acid sequence: CASSTKRGGVNEQFF.

The chain employs TRBV3-1 (or the pseudogene TRBV3-2) and TRBJ1-3, with a possible D match to TRBD1 (6 bases). This CDR3 is 15 amino acids long. V was shortened by 3 bases and J by 7 bases, with 16 bases between the two germline ends. Germline loops: CDR1 LGHDT, CDR2 YNNKEL (reference sequence). The CDR3 reads CASSQLGGLGNTIYF. The CDR3 DNA is TGTGCCAGCAGCCAGCTTGGGGGCCTGGGGAACACCATATATTTT.

This chain uses TRBV7-6 with TRBJ2-1, with 10 bases lining up with TRBD2. The CDR3 totals 18 residues. J was trimmed by 0 bases and V by 7 bases; bases with no gene match: 12. CDR1 is SGHVS and CDR2 is FNYEAQ in the germline V gene. In nucleotides, the CDR3 is TGTGCCAGCACGAGCGCGGCTAGCGGGAGTAGCTCCTACAATGAGCAGTTCTTC. Translated: CASTSAASGSSSYNEQFF. Supplemented by reference TRBV7-6 and TRBJ2-1, the full variable domain reads GAGVSQSPRYKVTKRGQDVALRCDPISGHVSLYWYRQALGQGPEFLTYFNYEAQQDKSGLPNDRFSAERPEGSISTLTIQRTEQRDSAMYRCASTSAASGSSSYNEQFFGPGTRLTVL.